The present entry profiles one T cell receptor beta chain with its context. Its antigen is still unknown. Only in-frame clones appear in the TCRdb table, and some are missing; sequencing was by immunoSEQ multiplex PCR. The sample holds about 43,000 clones, about 87% seen once. The CDR3 is made up of 16 amino acids. The germline CDR1 and CDR2 sequences are MNHNY and SVGAGI (reference sequence). Trimming removed 1 base at V and 2 bases at J, with 14 bases between. These data come from a study of OX40 agonist ivuxolimab in advanced cancers. Study outcomes and limitations: At 0.1 to 3.0 mg/kg, clonal expansion of CD4+ and CD8+ blood T cells had occurred by week 6. In a subset of nonresponders, normalized T-cell clonal expansion was also low.

Drawing of blood for sampling happened at baseline, at cycle 4 day 1, and at cycle 7 day 1. Sequencing used CD4+ or CD8+ T cells sorted from blood, obtained in a trial of the OX40 agonist ivuxolimab. The rearrangement links TRBV6-6 to TRBJ1-2; D is undetermined. The origin of this receptor is an adult with an advanced solid tumor such as melanoma, head and neck, liver or kidney cancer. CDR3 residues: CASSYYSRQWNYGYTF. In DNA, the CDR3 is TGTGCCAGCAGTTACTATTCGCGCCAGTGGAACTATGGCTACACCTTC.